The 25 T cell receptor beta chains below were found in one sample sequenced in a study of T cell responses to AZD1222 COVID-19 vaccine. The method was immunoSEQ multiplex PCR; TCRdb's version includes in-frame clones alone and lacks a portion of them. The sample has roughly 110,000 clones, roughly 87% seen once. The sample was peripheral blood, taken 28 days after the second AZD1222 dose. These receptor sequences come from an adult who received the AZD1222 COVID-19 vaccine.

This sequence joins TRBV2 and TRBJ2-7; D may be TRBD2 (6 bases). The CDR3 totals 15 residues. Germline lookup yields CDR1 SNHLY and CDR2 FYNNEI. Between the trimmed V and J ends, which lost 1 base and 3 bases, there was a span of 13 bases. The CDR3 spells CASSEGGMGGYEQYF. The DNA of the CDR3 is TGTGCCAGCAGTGAAGGGGGGATGGGAGGCTACGAGCAGTACTTC.

CDR3 sequence: CASSVGTEYEQYF. The CDR3 DNA reads TGTGCCAGCAGCGTAGGGACCGAGTACGAGCAGTACTTC. The J gene is TRBJ2-7, the V gene TRBV9; the D is unclear. The CDR3 has 13 residues. Germline assignment: CDR1 SGDLS and CDR2 YYNGEE. V gave up 0 bases and J gave up 4 bases, with 8 bases separating them. Full variable domain (remainder filled in from reference TRBV9 and TRBJ2-7): DSGVTQTPKHLITATGQRVTLRCSPRSGDLSVYWYQQSLDQGLQFLIQYYNGEERAKGNILERFSAQQFPDLHSELNLSSLELGDSALYFCASSVGTEYEQYFGPGTRLTVT.

The J gene is TRBJ1-6, the V gene TRBV7-2, with unresolved D. The V gene's germline CDR1 is SGHTA and CDR2 FQGNSA. Trimming took off 6 bases at V and 2 bases at J, with 11 bases between the two ends. This CDR3 has 15 amino acids. CDR3 sequence (DNA): TGTGCCAGCAGACAAACACCCCCCTATAATTCACCCCTCCACTTT. Translation: CASRQTPPYNSPLHF. Together with reference TRBV7-2 and TRBJ1-6, the CDR3 gives the full variable domain: GAGVSQSPSNKVTEKGKDVELRCDPISGHTALYWYRQSLGQGLEFLIYFQGNSAPDKSGLPSDRFSAERTGGSVSTLTIQRTQQEDSAVYLCASRQTPPYNSPLHFGNGTRLTVT.

V and J are TRBV9 and TRBJ1-2; D might be TRBD1 (5 bases). V was trimmed by 3 bases and J by 4 bases, leaving 7 bases between them. Germline lookup yields CDR1 SGDLS and CDR2 YYNGEE. This CDR3 contains 12 residues. The CDR3 region has the DNA TGTGCCAGCAGCGCCCAGGGCTATGGCTACACCTTC. It translates to CASSAQGYGYTF. Using reference TRBV9 and TRBJ1-2 for the parts outside the CDR3, the full variable domain is DSGVTQTPKHLITATGQRVTLRCSPRSGDLSVYWYQQSLDQGLQFLIQYYNGEERAKGNILERFSAQQFPDLHSELNLSSLELGDSALYFCASSAQGYGYTFGSGTRLTVV.

The rearrangement joins TRBV19 to TRBJ2-1; D assignment may be TRBD1 or TRBD2 (5 bases each). The CDR3 runs 14 residues. The ends were cut back, 4 bases at V and 7 bases at J, with 14 bases in the middle. CDR1 is LNHDA and CDR2 is SQIVND in the germline V gene (reference sequence). CDR3 loop: CASSTQRGRNEQFF. The CDR3, as DNA: TGTGCCAGTAGTACCCAGAGGGGTCGGAATGAGCAGTTCTTC.

This sequence joins TRBV27 and TRBJ1-2, with D hard to call. Trimming left V 2 bases short and J 7 bases short, with 20 bases between. CDR3 length: 16 amino acids. Germline V CDR1 and CDR2: MNHEY, SMNVEV (reference sequence). CDR3 sequence (DNA): TGTGCCAGCAGTTTAGCCCCGTCTACTCGGCTCGGTGGCTACACCTTC. Amino acid sequence: CASSLAPSTRLGGYTF.

CDR3 protein: CASSSSGHGDTEAFF. The CDR3 DNA is TGTGCCAGCAGCTCGTCGGGACACGGGGACACTGAAGCTTTCTTT. The V call is TRBV9, the J call TRBJ1-1; possibly TRBD1 for D (6 bases). Germline CDR1 and CDR2: SGDLS and YYNGEE. Trimming removed 4 bases from V and 3 bases from J, with 16 bases in between. The CDR3 contains 15 residues.

The chain joins TRBV10-3 to TRBJ2-7, with D unresolved. The CDR3 runs 11 residues. Germline assignment: CDR1 ENHRY and CDR2 SYGVKD. V lost 0 bases to trimming and J lost 13 bases, with 10 bases between them. This CDR3 reads CAISESWFLYF. The CDR3 coding sequence is TGTGCCATCAGTGAGTCTTGGTTTCTCTACTTC.

The DNA of the CDR3 is TGTGCCAGCTCACCAGGCCACTACGAGCAGTACTTC. It specifies CASSPGHYEQYF. This chain joins TRBV18 and TRBJ2-7; D is ambiguous. Per germline, CDR1 KGHSH and CDR2 LQKENI. CDR3 length: 12 amino acids. Trimming removed 2 bases at V and 3 bases at J, with 5 bases between.

The V call is TRBV7-2, the J call TRBJ1-5, with 7 nucleotides matching TRBD1. The V gene's germline CDR1 is SGHTA and CDR2 FQGNSA. The length of the CDR3 is 16 residues. The ends lost 4 bases at V and 9 bases at J; junction bases unmatched: 15. In DNA, the CDR3 is TGTGCCAGCAGCTACAGGGGAATTGGAACCGACGGGCCCCAGCATTTT. Protein: CASSYRGIGTDGPQHF.

The V gene is TRBV6-2 or TRBV6-3, the J gene TRBJ1-4; TRBD1 is a possible D gene (6 bases). The V and J ends lost 3 bases and 8 bases respectively, with 16 bases between them. The CDR3 has 15 residues. Germline values: CDR1 MNHEY, CDR2 SVGEGT. CDR3 nucleotides: TGTGCCAGCAGTTATGGCTACAGGGTAGGAGAAAAACTGTTTTTT. It codes for CASSYGYRVGEKLFF.

The chain links TRBV6-5 to TRBJ1-2; D is unresolved. V lost 6 bases and J lost 4, with 9 bases in between. The CDR3 is 12 amino acids. CDR1 MNHEY and CDR2 SVGAGI come from the germline V gene. Here the CDR3 reads CASSPYGYGYTF. Here the CDR3 DNA reads TGTGCCAGCAGCCCCTATGGCTATGGCTACACCTTC.

A note on this clone: Since the CDR3 does not end with the conserved phenylalanine or tryptophan, this likely comes from a read error. No DNA is shown, since the ends of the CDR3 on it are uncertain; the CDR3 is the one TCRdb lists. V gene TRBV7-2 combines with J gene TRBJ1-1; TRBD1 is the table's D call, not checked against the DNA. The CDR3 has 13 residues if both end residues are counted. Per germline, CDR1 SGHTA and CDR2 FQGNSA. The CDR3 reads CASSDRASGQVNL.

The chain has TRBV19 and TRBJ2-5; 7 nucleotides match TRBD1. CDR3 size: 12 residues. Germline values: CDR1 LNHDA, CDR2 SQIVND (reference sequence). V dropped 4 bases and J dropped 4; count of bases not matched to a gene: 0. In DNA form, the CDR3 reads TGTGCCAGTAGTAGACAGGGAGAGACCCAGTACTTC. This sequence encodes CASSRQGETQYF.

This clone was observed a single time. V usage is TRBV9 and J usage is TRBJ1-6; possibly TRBD1 for D (6 bases). The CDR3 sequence is 16 residues long. The germline V gene has CDR1 SGDLS and CDR2 YYNGEE. V was pared by 3 bases and J by 0 bases, with 10 bases between. In nucleotides, the CDR3 is TGTGCCAGCAGCGCCAGGGGTAGCTCCTATAATTCACCCCTCCACTTT. This sequence encodes CASSARGSSYNSPLHF.

V gene TRBV11-2 combines with J gene TRBJ1-4; D possibly corresponds to TRBD1 (6 bases). From germline, CDR1 is SGHAT and CDR2 FQNNGV. V was pared by 6 bases and J by 5 bases, with 13 bases between. The CDR3 runs 14 residues. CDR3 amino acids: CASRYTGYNEKLFF. The CDR3 region has the DNA TGTGCCAGCAGATATACAGGGTACAATGAAAAACTGTTTTTT. Full variable domain (outside the CDR3, taken from reference TRBV11-2 and TRBJ1-4): EAGVAQSPRYKIIEKRQSVAFWCNPISGHATLYWYQQILGQGPKLLIQFQNNGVVDDSQLPKDRFSAERLKGVDSTLKIQPAKLEDSAVYLCASRYTGYNEKLFFGSGTQLSVL.

The chain joins TRBV7-9 to TRBJ2-7; D not resolved. Germline V lookup: CDR1 SEHNR, CDR2 FQNEAQ (reference sequence). The CDR3 extends over 15 amino acids. V dropped 1 base and J dropped 0 bases, with 10 bases sitting between them. The CDR3 DNA reads TGTGCCAGCAGCTTAGGGGTTAGTATCTCCTACGAGCAGTACTTC. Translating gives CASSLGVSISYEQYF.

The chain employs TRBV10-2 and TRBJ1-5; 9 nucleotides match TRBD1. J gave up 7 bases and V 9 bases, and 7 bases lay outside the gene matches. The CDR3 loop spans 13 amino acids. Germline CDR1 WSHSY, CDR2 SAAADI. The CDR3 is CASLQGAGQPQHF. The CDR3 nucleotides read TGCGCCAGTTTACAGGGGGCAGGGCAGCCCCAGCATTTT.

The chain recombines TRBV7-9 with TRBJ2-1; perhaps D is TRBD1 or TRBD2 (5 bases each). The V and J ends lost 5 bases and 6 bases respectively, with 17 bases between them. The germline CDR1 and CDR2 sequences are SEHNR and FQNEAQ (reference sequence). There are 15 residues in the CDR3. The CDR3 loop is CASSPHTGTFNEQFF. The CDR3 DNA reads TGTGCCAGCAGCCCCCATACCGGGACCTTCAATGAGCAGTTCTTC.

The gene calls are TRBV3-1 (or the pseudogene TRBV3-2) and TRBJ2-7, with 7 bases fitting TRBD1. Germline CDR1 LGHDT, CDR2 YNNKEL (reference sequence). The CDR3 is made up of 13 amino acids. Germline trimming cut 3 bases from V and 6 bases from J; bases unmatched to any gene: 5. The CDR3 DNA reads TGTGCCAGCAGCCAGATAAACAGGGGCGAGCAGTACTTC. Translation: CASSQINRGEQYF.

The rearrangement joins TRBV14 to TRBJ2-1, with no clear D. This CDR3 is built from 15 residues. In germline, CDR1 is SGHDN, CDR2 FVKESK. With 4 bases removed from V and 7 bases from J, the gap between germline ends came to 17 bases. CDR3 protein: CASSPRQRQWNEQFF. The CDR3 bases are TGTGCCAGCAGCCCCCGGCAGAGGCAGTGGAATGAGCAGTTCTTC.

J is TRBJ2-5 and V is TRBV2; 13 bases map to TRBD2. Germline V gene data show CDR1 as SNHLY and CDR2 as FYNNEI. Trimming cost V 4 bases and J 2 bases; bases outside gene matches: 1. This CDR3 contains 15 residues. CDR3 residues: CASSVGLAGQETQYF. CDR3 nucleotides: TGTGCCAGCAGTGTGGGACTAGCGGGACAAGAGACCCAGTACTTC. The full variable domain, with the rest looked up from reference TRBV2 and TRBJ2-5, is EPEVTQTPSHQVTQMGQEVILRCVPISNHLYFYWYRQILGQKVEFLVSFYNNEISEKSEIFDDQFSVERPDGSNFTLKIRSTKLEDSAMYFCASSVGLAGQETQYFGPGTRLLVL.

The rearrangement links TRBV6-2 or TRBV6-3 to TRBJ1-5; D possibly corresponds to TRBD1 (5 bases). The germline V gene encodes CDR1 MNHEY and CDR2 SVGEGT. Trimming took 0 bases from V and 2 from J, leaving 11 bases between them. The CDR3 runs 16 residues. The CDR3 loop is CASSYSRGSGNQPQHF. The CDR3 DNA is TGTGCCAGCAGTTACTCTCGGGGGTCCGGCAATCAGCCCCAGCATTTT.

The rearrangement joins TRBV27 to TRBJ2-7; a possible D gene is TRBD2 (7 bases). V lost 3 bases and J lost 2, with 14 bases in between. Germline CDR1 MNHEY, CDR2 SMNVEV (reference sequence). The CDR3 extends over 15 amino acids. The CDR3: CASSLFRGGAYEQYF. The DNA of the CDR3 is TGTGCCAGCAGTTTGTTCAGAGGGGGGGCCTACGAGCAGTACTTC.

The CDR3 coding sequence is TGTGCCGCAGGGGGTCTCTATGGCTACACCTTC. Amino acid sequence: CAAGGLYGYTF. The V and J genes are TRBV6-5 and TRBJ1-2, with TRBD1 identical over 7 bases. This CDR3 region has 11 residues. Germline V CDR1 and CDR2: MNHEY, SVGAGI. The V and J ends lost 11 bases and 4 bases, in that order; junction bases with no gene match: 4.